Listed below are T cell receptor beta chains from one sample, sequenced in a study of spatial heterogeneity in lung cancer. MiXCR, applied by TCRdb to the 5' RACE reads, yields one record per CDR3 protein. Among 48,000 or so distinct CDR3 sequences listed, approximately 5% were seen once. Specimen: PBMCs, collected at surgery. The origin of the receptors is a male donor with early-stage non-small cell lung cancer. CDR3s include the opening cysteine and the closing phenylalanine or tryptophan. Each record gives: clone size, J gene, D gene, CDR3 length, V gene, CDR3 protein, CDR3 DNA. A D gene is named only where the DNA matches it firmly. Part of the rows lack a size; the others show once, few, many or a class for expanded clones.

>many|TRBJ2-7|TRBD1|15|TRBV7-9
CASSPGQGTTYEQYF
TGTGCCAGCAGTCCCGGACAGGGGACCACATACGAGCAGTACTTC
>many|TRBJ2-1|.|13|TRBV4-1
CASSQGSPNEQFF
TGCGCCAGCAGCCAAGGGTCCCCCAATGAGCAGTTCTTC
>many|TRBJ1-6|.|15|TRBV20-1
CSASLLSSYNSPLHF
TGCAGTGCTAGCCTACTTAGCTCCTATAATTCACCCCTCCACTTT
>.|TRBJ2-7|.|13|TRBV20-1
CSARSVLGYEQYF
TGCAGTGCTAGATCTGTTTTAGGGTACGAGCAGTACTTC
>many|TRBJ2-2|.|13|TRBV6-1
CASREQGDWELFF
TGTGCCAGCAGGGAACAGGGTGACTGGGAGCTGTTTTTT
>.|TRBJ1-2|.|14|TRBV11-2
CASSLAAGRYGYTF
TGTGCCAGCAGCTTAGCCGCAGGGCGCTATGGCTACACCTTC
>many|TRBJ2-3|TRBD1|13|TRBV12-3/TRBV12-4
CASRTGGTDTQYF
TGTGCCAGCAGAACAGGGGGCACAGATACGCAGTATTTT
>many|TRBJ1-1|.|14|TRBV10-2
CASTPGPTGYEAFF
TGCGCCAGCACCCCCGGCCCCACAGGGTATGAAGCTTTCTTT
>many|TRBJ1-5|.|13|TRBV6-1
CASSAQGSQPQHF
TGTGCCAGCAGTGCCCAGGGGAGTCAGCCCCAGCATTTT
>many|TRBJ2-1|.|15|TRBV4-1
CASSPGVWSYNEQFF
TGCGCCAGCAGCCCAGGGGTGTGGAGTTACAATGAGCAGTTCTTC
>many|TRBJ2-7|TRBD1|13|TRBV7-6
CASRSTGGGEQYF
TGTGCCAGCAGGAGTACAGGGGGAGGCGAGCAGTACTTC
>many|TRBJ2-3|.|15|TRBV9
CASSVTLVQGDTQYF
TGTGCCAGCAGCGTAACCCTCGTGCAGGGGGATACGCAGTATTTT
>many|TRBJ2-7|.|15|TRBV7-2
CASSLRSTLFYEQYF
TGTGCCAGCAGCTTAAGGTCAACCCTTTTCTACGAGCAGTACTTC
>many|TRBJ2-2|TRBD2|15|TRBV4-2
CASSPSQREFGELFF
TGTGCCAGCAGCCCTAGTCAGCGGGAGTTCGGGGAGCTGTTTTTT
>many|TRBJ2-2|TRBD1|16|TRBV9
CASKPGTGGASGELFF
TGTGCCAGCAAGCCCGGGACAGGGGGCGCATCCGGGGAGCTGTTTTTT
>many|TRBJ2-3|TRBD2|21|TRBV5-5
CASSLPSGRALILRDTDTQYF
TGTGCCAGCAGCCTCCCTAGCGGGAGGGCGCTTATCCTTCGAGACACAGATACGCAGTATTTT
>many|TRBJ2-1|.|13|TRBV11-1
CASSLASYNEQFF
TGTGCCAGCAGCTTAGCTAGCTACAATGAGCAGTTCTTC
>many|TRBJ2-7|.|14|TRBV5-6
CASSLMTVSYEQYF
TGTGCCAGCAGCTTGATGACAGTCTCCTACGAGCAGTACTTC
>many|TRBJ2-3|.|12|TRBV11-3
CASSYHTDTQYF
TGTGCCAGCAGCTACCACACAGATACGCAGTATTTT
>many|TRBJ2-7|.|14|TRBV4-1
CASSQDSNVYEQYF
TGCGCCAGCAGCCAAGATTCTAACGTCTACGAGCAGTACTTC
>many|TRBJ2-1|TRBD2|18|TRBV20-1
CSATLLAGGPSSYNEQFF
TGCAGTGCTACCCTACTAGCGGGAGGGCCCAGCTCCTACAATGAGCAGTTCTTC
>many|TRBJ2-7|.|13|TRBV7-6
CASSLAPGREQYF
TGTGCCAGCAGCTTAGCGCCCGGCCGCGAGCAGTACTTC
>many|TRBJ2-7|.|16|TRBV20-1
CSASAITRFEGYEQYF
TGCAGTGCTAGCGCTATTACTAGATTTGAGGGGTACGAGCAGTACTTC
>many|TRBJ2-6|.|13|TRBV25-1
CASSEYGANVLTF
TGTGCCAGCAGTGAATACGGGGCCAACGTCCTGACTTTC
>many|TRBJ2-5|TRBD2|12|TRBV7-9
CASSFETSGRSF
TGTGCCAGCAGCTTCGAAACTAGCGGGAGAAGCTTC
>many|TRBJ2-1|TRBD2|16|TRBV7-8
CASSLTLAGGVYEQFF
TGTGCCAGCAGCTTAACGCTAGCGGGAGGAGTATATGAGCAGTTCTTC
>.|TRBJ2-1|TRBD1|15|TRBV18
CASSRRDRGLNELFF
TGTGCCAGCTCCCGCCGGGACAGGGGGCTGAATGAGCTGTTCTTC